The TCR beta chain under discussion was sequenced for a study of blood T cell repertoires in COVID-19. Study summary: From T cells, B-cell-depleted T cells, or PBMCs came the material, which was cDNA or gDNA.

CDR3 length: 12 residues. Trimming left V 5 bases short and J 11 bases short, with 14 bases between. Ages ranged from about 18 to 100 years, with residence in about two dozen US areas. As originally analysed: Reference gene primers were amplified, and this amplification served to estimate nucleated cell counts. Assay used: immunoSEQ multiplex PCR; TCRdb lists only in-frame clones, some missing. V, J and clone size are taken as reported in that table, and D and trimming were inferred from the DNA itself. The sample includes 400,000 to 450,000 clones, 90% of them seen just once. The rearrangement joins TRBV12-3 or TRBV12-4 to TRBJ2-3; no firm D call. This TCR was recovered from a man younger than 30 who had recovered from COVID-19. The sample was PBMCs or T cells enriched from blood (not recorded which). CDR3 DNA: TGTGCCAGCAGTCCCGACTTGCTTGAGCAGTATTTT. This gives the protein CASSPDLLEQYF.